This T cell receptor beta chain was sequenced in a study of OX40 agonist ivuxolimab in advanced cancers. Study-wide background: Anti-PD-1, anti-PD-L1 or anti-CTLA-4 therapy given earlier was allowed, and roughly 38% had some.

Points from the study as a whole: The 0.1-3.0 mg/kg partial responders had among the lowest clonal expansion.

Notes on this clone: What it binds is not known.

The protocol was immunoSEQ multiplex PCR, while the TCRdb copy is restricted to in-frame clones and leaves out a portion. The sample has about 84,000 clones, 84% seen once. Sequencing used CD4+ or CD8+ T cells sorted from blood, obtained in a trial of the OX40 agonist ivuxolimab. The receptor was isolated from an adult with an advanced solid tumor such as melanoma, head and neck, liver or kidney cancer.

DNA for the CDR3: TGTGCCAGCAGCCTGGCAAGAGAGAACACTGAAGCTTTCTTT. Its protein is CASSLARENTEAFF. The genes are TRBV7-2 and TRBJ1-1, with D unresolved. CDR1 and CDR2 (germline): SGHTA, FQGNSA. V lost 5 bases and J 1 base, leaving 11 bases between the germline ends. This CDR3 is built from 14 residues.